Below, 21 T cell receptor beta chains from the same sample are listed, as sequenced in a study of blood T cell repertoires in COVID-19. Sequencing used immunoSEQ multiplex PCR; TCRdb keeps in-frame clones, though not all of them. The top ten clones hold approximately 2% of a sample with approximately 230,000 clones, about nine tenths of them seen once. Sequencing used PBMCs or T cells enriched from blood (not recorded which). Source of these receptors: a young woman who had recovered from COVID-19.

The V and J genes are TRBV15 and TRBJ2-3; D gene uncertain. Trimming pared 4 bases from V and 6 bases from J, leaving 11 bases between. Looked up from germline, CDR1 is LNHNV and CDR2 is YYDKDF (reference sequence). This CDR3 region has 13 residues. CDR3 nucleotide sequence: TGTGCCACCAGCACTTCATCCGGGGATACGCAGTATTTT. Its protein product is CATSTSSGDTQYF.

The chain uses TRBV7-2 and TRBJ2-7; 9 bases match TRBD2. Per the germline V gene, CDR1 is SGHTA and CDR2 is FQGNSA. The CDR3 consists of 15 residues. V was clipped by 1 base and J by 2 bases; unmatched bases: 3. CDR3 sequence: CASSLEGGGAYEQYF. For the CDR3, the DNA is TGTGCCAGCAGCTTAGAGGGCGGGGGGGCCTACGAGCAGTACTTC.

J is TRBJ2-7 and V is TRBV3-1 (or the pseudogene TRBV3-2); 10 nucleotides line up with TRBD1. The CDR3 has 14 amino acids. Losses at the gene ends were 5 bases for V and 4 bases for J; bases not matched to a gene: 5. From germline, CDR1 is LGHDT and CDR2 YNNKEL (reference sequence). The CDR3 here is CASSGGQGYYEQYF. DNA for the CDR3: TGTGCCAGCAGCGGGGGACAGGGGTATTACGAGCAGTACTTC.

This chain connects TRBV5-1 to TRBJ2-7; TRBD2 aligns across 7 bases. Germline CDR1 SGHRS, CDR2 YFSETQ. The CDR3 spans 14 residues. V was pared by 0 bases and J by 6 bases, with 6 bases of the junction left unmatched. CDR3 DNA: TGCGCCAGCAGCTTGGGCGGGAGACGGAGCGAGCAGTACTTC. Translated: CASSLGGRRSEQYF.

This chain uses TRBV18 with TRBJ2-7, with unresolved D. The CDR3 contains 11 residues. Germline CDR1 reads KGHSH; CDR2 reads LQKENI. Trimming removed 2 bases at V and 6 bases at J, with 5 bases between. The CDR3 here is CASSPSSEQYF. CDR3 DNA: TGTGCCAGCTCACCATCGTCCGAGCAGTACTTC.

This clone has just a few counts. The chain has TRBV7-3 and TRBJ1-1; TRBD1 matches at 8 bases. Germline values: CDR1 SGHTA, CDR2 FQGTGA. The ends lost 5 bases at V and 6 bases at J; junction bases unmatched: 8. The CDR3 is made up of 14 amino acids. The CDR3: CASSPGTGYAEAFF. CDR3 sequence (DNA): TGTGCCAGCAGCCCAGGGACAGGATACGCTGAAGCTTTCTTT.

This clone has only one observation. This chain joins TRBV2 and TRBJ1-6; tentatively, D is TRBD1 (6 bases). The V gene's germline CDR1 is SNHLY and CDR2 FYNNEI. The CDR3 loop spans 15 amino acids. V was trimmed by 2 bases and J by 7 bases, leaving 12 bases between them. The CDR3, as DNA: TGTGCCAGCAGTGAATTGGGGGGGCCAAATTCACCCCTCCACTTT. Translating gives CASSELGGPNSPLHF. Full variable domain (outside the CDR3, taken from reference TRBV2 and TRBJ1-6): EPEVTQTPSHQVTQMGQEVILRCVPISNHLYFYWYRQILGQKVEFLVSFYNNEISEKSEIFDDQFSVERPDGSNFTLKIRSTKLEDSAMYFCASSELGGPNSPLHFGNGTRLTVT.

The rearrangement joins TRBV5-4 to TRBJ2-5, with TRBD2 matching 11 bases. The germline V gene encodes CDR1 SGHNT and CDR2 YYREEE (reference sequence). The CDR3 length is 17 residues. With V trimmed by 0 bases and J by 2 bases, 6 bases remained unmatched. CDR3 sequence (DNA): TGTGCCAGCAGCTTGGCGGCTAGCGGGGGGCCTCAAGAGACCCAGTACTTC. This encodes CASSLAASGGPQETQYF.

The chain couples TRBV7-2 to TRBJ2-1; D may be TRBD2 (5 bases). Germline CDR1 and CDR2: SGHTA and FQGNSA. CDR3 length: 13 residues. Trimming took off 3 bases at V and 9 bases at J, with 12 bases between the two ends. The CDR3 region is CASSFRRRVEQFF. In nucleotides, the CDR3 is TGTGCCAGCAGCTTTAGGAGGCGCGTTGAGCAGTTCTTC.

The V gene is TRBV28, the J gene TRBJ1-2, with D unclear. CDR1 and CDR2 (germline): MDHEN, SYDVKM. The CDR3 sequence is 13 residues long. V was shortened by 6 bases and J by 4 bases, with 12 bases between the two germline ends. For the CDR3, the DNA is TGTGCCAGCAGCATCGCCAGACTCTATGGCTACACCTTC. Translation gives CASSIARLYGYTF.

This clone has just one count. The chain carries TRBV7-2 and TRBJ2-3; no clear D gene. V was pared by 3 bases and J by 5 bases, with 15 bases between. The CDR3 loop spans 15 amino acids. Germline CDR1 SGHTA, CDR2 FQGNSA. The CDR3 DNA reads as TGTGCCAGCAGCTTCCAAGCGTTTCTAAGAGATACGCAGTATTTT. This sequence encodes CASSFQAFLRDTQYF.

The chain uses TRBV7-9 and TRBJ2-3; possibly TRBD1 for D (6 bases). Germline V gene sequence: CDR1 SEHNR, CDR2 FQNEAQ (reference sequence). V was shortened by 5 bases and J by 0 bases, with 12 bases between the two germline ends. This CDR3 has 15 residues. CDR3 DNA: TGTGCCAGCAGCCCCCCTGGGGGCAGCACAGATACGCAGTATTTT. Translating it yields CASSPPGGSTDTQYF.

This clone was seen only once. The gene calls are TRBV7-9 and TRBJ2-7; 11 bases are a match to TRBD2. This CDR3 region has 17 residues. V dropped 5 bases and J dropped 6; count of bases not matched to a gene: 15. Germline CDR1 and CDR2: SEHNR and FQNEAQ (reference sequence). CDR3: CASSPFSGRAAGGEQYF. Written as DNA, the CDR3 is TGTGCCAGCAGCCCCTTTAGCGGGAGGGCCGCCGGGGGCGAGCAGTACTTC.

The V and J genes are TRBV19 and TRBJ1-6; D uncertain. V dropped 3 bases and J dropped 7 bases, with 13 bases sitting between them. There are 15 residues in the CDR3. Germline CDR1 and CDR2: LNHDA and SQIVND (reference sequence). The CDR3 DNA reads TGTGCCAGTAGTATTGGTCGGCAGGCGAATTCACCCCTCCACTTT. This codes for CASSIGRQANSPLHF.

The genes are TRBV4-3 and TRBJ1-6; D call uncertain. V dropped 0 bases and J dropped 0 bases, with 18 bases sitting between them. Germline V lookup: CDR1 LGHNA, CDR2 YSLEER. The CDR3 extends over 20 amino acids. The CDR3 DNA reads TGCGCCAGCAGCCAAGACCCATGGGCAGTGCACAGCTCCTATAATTCACCCCTCCACTTT. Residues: CASSQDPWAVHSSYNSPLHF.

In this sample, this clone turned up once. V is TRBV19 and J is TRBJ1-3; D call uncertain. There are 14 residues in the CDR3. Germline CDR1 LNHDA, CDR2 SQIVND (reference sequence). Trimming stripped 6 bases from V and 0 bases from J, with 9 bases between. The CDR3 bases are TGTGCCAGTAGCGCGGCGGGCTCTGGAAACACCATATATTTT. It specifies CASSAAGSGNTIYF.

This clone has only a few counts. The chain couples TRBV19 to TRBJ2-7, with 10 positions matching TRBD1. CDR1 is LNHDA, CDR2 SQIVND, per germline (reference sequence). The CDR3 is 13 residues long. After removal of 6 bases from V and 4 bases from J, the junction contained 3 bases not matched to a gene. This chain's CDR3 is CASSRQGAYEQYF. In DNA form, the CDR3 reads TGTGCCAGTAGCCGACAGGGGGCTTACGAGCAGTACTTC.

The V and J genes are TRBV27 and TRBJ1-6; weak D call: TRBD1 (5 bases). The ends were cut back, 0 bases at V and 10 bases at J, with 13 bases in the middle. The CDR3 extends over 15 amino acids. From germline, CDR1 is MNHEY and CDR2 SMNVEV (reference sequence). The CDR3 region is CASSLSLRVGSPLHF. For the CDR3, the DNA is TGTGCCAGCAGTTTATCGCTCAGGGTTGGCTCACCCCTCCACTTT.

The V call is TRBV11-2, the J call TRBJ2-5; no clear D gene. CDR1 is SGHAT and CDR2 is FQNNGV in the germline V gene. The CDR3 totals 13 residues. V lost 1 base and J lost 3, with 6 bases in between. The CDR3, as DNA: TGTGCCAGCAGCTTAGGCGAGAAAGAGACCCAGTACTTC. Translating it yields CASSLGEKETQYF. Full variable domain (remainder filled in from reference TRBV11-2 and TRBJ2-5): EAGVAQSPRYKIIEKRQSVAFWCNPISGHATLYWYQQILGQGPKLLIQFQNNGVVDDSQLPKDRFSAERLKGVDSTLKIQPAKLEDSAVYLCASSLGEKETQYFGPGTRLLVL.

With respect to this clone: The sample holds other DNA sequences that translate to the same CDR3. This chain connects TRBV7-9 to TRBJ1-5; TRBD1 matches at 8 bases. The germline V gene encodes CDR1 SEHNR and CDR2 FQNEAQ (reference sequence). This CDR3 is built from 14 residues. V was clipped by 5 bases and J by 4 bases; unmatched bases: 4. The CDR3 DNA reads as TGTGCCAGCAGCCGGACAGGGTCGAATCAGCCCCAGCATTTT. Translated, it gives CASSRTGSNQPQHF.

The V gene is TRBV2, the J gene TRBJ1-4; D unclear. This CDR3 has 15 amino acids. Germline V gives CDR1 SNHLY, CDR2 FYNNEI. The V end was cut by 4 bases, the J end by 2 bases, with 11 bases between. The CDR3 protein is CASSGVMGTNEKLFF. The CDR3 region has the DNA TGTGCCAGCAGTGGGGTTATGGGCACTAATGAAAAACTGTTTTTT.